This T cell receptor beta chain was captured in a study of brain T cells in children with intractable seizures. Study-wide points: Patients' HCMV serostatus was unknown; virus specificity rests on CDR3 similarity alone.

As to time point: blood from clinic visit 5 months post-surgery; TSC patient then seizure free. Only cases whose brain tissue showed the highest T cell transcript signatures were sequenced. This table comes from immunoSEQ multiplex PCR, and its TCRdb copy is limited to in-frame clones, with some not included. The table lists about 340,000 clones, over 90% of them singletons. As concerns this clone: Its target is not known.

The CDR3 loop spans 16 amino acids. CDR1 MNHNY and CDR2 SVGAGI come from the germline V gene (reference sequence). With 2 bases clipped from V and 4 bases from J, the junction kept 10 bases outside the gene matches. V and J are TRBV6-6 and TRBJ1-1; 7 nucleotides match TRBD1. Sequenced material: peripheral blood, taken less than 6 months after surgery. The TCR sequence derives from a boy younger than two with tuberous sclerosis and intractable seizures. The chain's CDR3 is CASSYPSGQLFTEAFF. For the CDR3, the DNA is TGTGCCAGCAGTTACCCCTCGGGACAGTTGTTCACTGAAGCTTTCTTT.